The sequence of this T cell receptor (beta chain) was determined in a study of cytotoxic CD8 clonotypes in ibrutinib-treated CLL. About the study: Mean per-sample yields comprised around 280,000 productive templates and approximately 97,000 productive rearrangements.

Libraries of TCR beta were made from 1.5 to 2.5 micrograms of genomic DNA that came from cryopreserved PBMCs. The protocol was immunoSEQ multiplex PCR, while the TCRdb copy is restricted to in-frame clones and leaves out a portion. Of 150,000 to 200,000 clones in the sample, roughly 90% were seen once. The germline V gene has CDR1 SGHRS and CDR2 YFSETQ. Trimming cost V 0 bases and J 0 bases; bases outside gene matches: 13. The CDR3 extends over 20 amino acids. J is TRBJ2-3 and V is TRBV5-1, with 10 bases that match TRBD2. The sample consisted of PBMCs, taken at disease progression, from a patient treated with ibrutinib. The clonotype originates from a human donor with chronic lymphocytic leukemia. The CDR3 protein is CASSLVLAGEPPISTDTQYF. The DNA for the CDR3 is TGCGCCAGCAGCTTGGTGCTAGCGGGAGAACCTCCGATTAGCACAGATACGCAGTATTTT.